These T cell receptor beta chains were read from a single sample in a study of Ad26.COV2.S vaccination and SARS-CoV-2 variants. Produced via immunoSEQ multiplex PCR; TCRdb's table is partial and in-frame only. Altogether 75,000 to 100,000 clones are present, 82% being singletons, with the ten largest covering approximately 15%. The sequencing used peripheral blood, collected after recovery from COVID-19. The receptor set was obtained from a human donor who had recovered from COVID-19. Both conserved end residues are part of each CDR3. Fields, in order: clone size, D gene, V gene, J gene, CDR3 DNA, CDR3 protein. D genes are given only for firm matches. Size values are once, few and many counts, or a class for expanded clones, and some rows have none.

size: few
D: TRBD2
V: TRBV6-2/TRBV6-3
J: TRBJ2-2
DNA: TGTGCCAGCAGTTCTCTAGCGGGAGTGGTTACCGGGGAGCTGTTTTTT
CDR3: CASSSLAGVVTGELFF

size: NA
D: NA
V: TRBV4-1
J: TRBJ2-1
DNA: TGCGCCAGCAGCCAACCCCGGGGCGGGAAAGGAGTTGAGCAGTTCTTC
CDR3: CASSQPRGGKGVEQFF

size: NA
D: TRBD2
V: TRBV11-2
J: TRBJ2-3
DNA: TGTGCCAGCAGCTTAGCGGGGACTAGCGGTTACTTCTCCACAGATACGCAGTATTTT
CDR3: CASSLAGTSGYFSTDTQYF

size: NA
D: NA
V: TRBV14
J: TRBJ2-2
DNA: TGTGCCAGCAGCCATCGCACCTCGCTGCTTACCGGGGAGCTGTTTTTT
CDR3: CASSHRTSLLTGELFF

size: NA
D: NA
V: TRBV18
J: TRBJ1-1
DNA: TGTGCCAGCTCACCACCGTCGGTTAACACTGAAGCTTTCTTT
CDR3: CASSPPSVNTEAFF

size: once
D: NA
V: TRBV7-9
J: TRBJ2-7
DNA: TGTGCCAGCAGCTTATCAGAGACCTACGAGCAGTACTTC
CDR3: CASSLSETYEQYF

size: NA
D: NA
V: TRBV11-3
J: TRBJ2-3
DNA: TGTGCCAGCAGCCTAGGGACCAAGGCAGATACGCAGTATTTT
CDR3: CASSLGTKADTQYF

size: NA
D: NA
V: TRBV5-6
J: TRBJ2-7
DNA: TGTGCCAGCAGATTGTGGGGGAATTACGAGCAGTACTTC
CDR3: CASRLWGNYEQYF

size: NA
D: NA
V: TRBV14
J: TRBJ2-4
DNA: TGTGCCAGCAGCCCTGCCGGCGCCTCGAGGGGGAGGAACATTCAGTACTTC
CDR3: CASSPAGASRGRNIQYF

size: NA
D: TRBD2
V: TRBV7-9
J: TRBJ2-3
DNA: TGTGCCAGCAGCCTAGCGGGAGGAGATACGCAGTATTTT
CDR3: CASSLAGGDTQYF

size: few
D: NA
V: TRBV6-5
J: TRBJ2-1
DNA: TGTGCCAGTAGTTTCTGGGGGGAGGCGGTTGGTGAGCAGTTCTTC
CDR3: CASSFWGEAVGEQFF

size: NA
D: TRBD2
V: TRBV24-1
J: TRBJ2-7
DNA: TGTGCCACCAGTGACACTCCCGGGACTAGCGGTCCTTTTAGCTCCTACGAGCAGTACTTC
CDR3: CATSDTPGTSGPFSSYEQYF

size: NA
D: NA
V: TRBV24-1
J: TRBJ2-7
DNA: TGTGCCACCAGTGATCCACGGGGGTCCGACGGATCGAGCTCCTACGAGCAGTACTTC
CDR3: CATSDPRGSDGSSSYEQYF

size: NA
D: TRBD2
V: TRBV14
J: TRBJ2-1
DNA: TGTGCCAGCAGACTTCTAGCGGGAGGGCGGAATGAGCAGTTCTTC
CDR3: CASRLLAGGRNEQFF

size: few
D: NA
V: TRBV6-5
J: TRBJ1-2
DNA: TGTGCCAGCAGCCCCGGGACGTTTAACTATGGCTACACCTTC
CDR3: CASSPGTFNYGYTF

size: NA
D: NA
V: TRBV6-5
J: TRBJ2-7
DNA: TGTGCCAGCAGTTACAATAGGGACTCAGCCAACGAGCAGTACTTC
CDR3: CASSYNRDSANEQYF

size: once
D: NA
V: TRBV10-3
J: TRBJ2-2
DNA: TGTGCCATCACTCCAGCGGGCACGACCGGGGAGCTGTTTTTT
CDR3: CAITPAGTTGELFF

size: medium-sized
D: NA
V: TRBV27
J: TRBJ2-5
DNA: TGTGCCAGCAGTACAGGGCTGGAGACCCAGTACTTC
CDR3: CASSTGLETQYF

size: once
D: NA
V: TRBV7-2
J: TRBJ1-5
DNA: TGTGCCAGCAGCTTAGTTGGCAGCAATCAGCCCCAGCATTTT
CDR3: CASSLVGSNQPQHF

size: NA
D: NA
V: TRBV28
J: TRBJ2-7
DNA: TGTGCCAGCACCTCTCCTGGACTGGGAGCCTACGAGCAGTACTTC
CDR3: CASTSPGLGAYEQYF

size: few
D: NA
V: TRBV5-1
J: TRBJ1-1
DNA: TGCGCCAGCAGCTTTTTCGCCGTCTCTGAAGCTTTCTTT
CDR3: CASSFFAVSEAFF

size: NA
D: NA
V: TRBV2
J: TRBJ2-2
DNA: TGTGCCAGCAGAACCCCCGGGAGGAACACCGGGGAGCTGTTTTTT
CDR3: CASRTPGRNTGELFF

size: NA
D: TRBD2
V: TRBV4-3
J: TRBJ2-7
DNA: TGCGCCAGCAGCCAAGGCCCCTCTCTAGCGGGAGGGTTTGCCTACGAGCAGTACTTC
CDR3: CASSQGPSLAGGFAYEQYF

size: once
D: NA
V: TRBV15
J: TRBJ2-1
DNA: TGTGCCACCACTGGGGGGGCCGGCTCCTACAATGAGCAGTTCTTC
CDR3: CATTGGAGSYNEQFF

size: NA
D: NA
V: TRBV10-3
J: TRBJ2-7
DNA: TGTGCCATCAGTGTTACAACCGATAGCCACGAGCAGTACTTC
CDR3: CAISVTTDSHEQYF

size: NA
D: NA
V: TRBV4-2
J: TRBJ2-7
DNA: TGTGCCAGCAGCCAAGATGGCTTTAATGTAGGCGGAACCTACGAGCAGTACTTC
CDR3: CASSQDGFNVGGTYEQYF

size: NA
D: NA
V: TRBV28
J: TRBJ2-6
DNA: TGTGCCAGCAGTTTGCACATCTCTGGGGCCAACGTCCTGACTTTC
CDR3: CASSLHISGANVLTF

size: NA
D: NA
V: TRBV28
J: TRBJ1-5
DNA: TGTGCCAGCAGTTTTCTTAGCGGGGAGGGTCCCCAGCATTTT
CDR3: CASSFLSGEGPQHF

size: NA
D: TRBD2
V: TRBV27
J: TRBJ2-5
DNA: TGTGCCAGCAGCGACCTAACTAGCGGTGGCGGGGAGACCCAGTACTTC
CDR3: CASSDLTSGGGETQYF

size: once
D: NA
V: TRBV14
J: TRBJ2-1
DNA: TGTGCCAGCAGCCAAGCAGCGGGTAGGAAGTTCTTC
CDR3: CASSQAAGRKFF

size: NA
D: TRBD2
V: TRBV27
J: TRBJ2-5
DNA: TGTGCCAGCAGGCAAACCGGGACTAGCGGCGTGGCCCAGTACTTC
CDR3: CASRQTGTSGVAQYF

size: NA
D: TRBD1
V: TRBV4-1
J: TRBJ2-1
DNA: TGCGCCAGCAGCCAAGGACAGGGGGCCCCGTTCTTC
CDR3: CASSQGQGAPFF

size: few
D: TRBD2
V: TRBV7-6
J: TRBJ2-1
DNA: TGTGCCAGCAGCCGGGCCGCCAGCGGGAGGTTGTATGAGCAGTTCTTC
CDR3: CASSRAASGRLYEQFF

size: NA
D: TRBD2
V: TRBV25-1
J: TRBJ2-2
DNA: TGTGCCAGCAGACCTAGCGGCACCGGGGAGCTGTTTTTT
CDR3: CASRPSGTGELFF

size: NA
D: NA
V: TRBV9
J: TRBJ2-5
DNA: TGTGCCAGCAGCGTAGGTGGCAGGGGTTGGGAGACCCAGTACTTC
CDR3: CASSVGGRGWETQYF

size: NA
D: TRBD2
V: TRBV28
J: TRBJ2-7
DNA: TGTGCCAGCAGTTTAAGGGCGCTAGCGGGTTCCTACGAGCAGTACTTC
CDR3: CASSLRALAGSYEQYF

size: few
D: NA
V: TRBV9
J: TRBJ1-2
DNA: TGTGCCAGCAGCTCAGGGGAGGGGGAAGCTGGCTACACCTTC
CDR3: CASSSGEGEAGYTF

size: NA
D: TRBD1
V: TRBV14
J: TRBJ2-5
DNA: TGTGCCAGCAGCTCCTGGGACAGGGTAGAGACCCAGTACTTC
CDR3: CASSSWDRVETQYF

size: NA
D: TRBD1
V: TRBV5-6
J: TRBJ1-2
DNA: TGTGCCAGCAGCCGCGGGACAGGGGCTTTGGATGGCTACACCTTC
CDR3: CASSRGTGALDGYTF

size: NA
D: NA
V: TRBV28
J: TRBJ1-1
DNA: TGTGCCAGCAGTTCAGCTAACACTGAAGCTTTCTTT
CDR3: CASSSANTEAFF

size: NA
D: NA
V: TRBV11-2
J: TRBJ2-5
DNA: TGTGCCAGCAGCTTGTTAAGGCCGCGCTCAGAGACCCAGTACTTC
CDR3: CASSLLRPRSETQYF

size: NA
D: NA
V: TRBV27
J: TRBJ2-1
DNA: TGTGCCAGCAGATCATTCTACAATGAGCAGTTCTTC
CDR3: CASRSFYNEQFF

size: NA
D: TRBD1
V: TRBV4-1
J: TRBJ2-2
DNA: TGCGCCAGCAGCCAATTGGACAGGGGAGGAACCGGGGAGCTGTTTTTT
CDR3: CASSQLDRGGTGELFF

size: NA
D: TRBD1
V: TRBV7-2
J: TRBJ1-2
DNA: TGTGCCAGCAGCCCCTGGGCGACAGGGACGCTCGGCTACACCTTC
CDR3: CASSPWATGTLGYTF

size: NA
D: NA
V: TRBV6-1
J: TRBJ2-1
DNA: TGTGCCGCAGGGGACTCCTACAATGAGCAGTTCTTC
CDR3: CAAGDSYNEQFF

size: NA
D: NA
V: TRBV12-3/TRBV12-4
J: TRBJ2-7
DNA: TGTGCCAGCAGCGAGACAGGTTCCTACGAGCAGTACTTC
CDR3: CASSETGSYEQYF

size: NA
D: NA
V: TRBV7-9
J: TRBJ2-7
DNA: TGTGCCAGCAGCCCCACTCGGGCCGAGCAGTACTTC
CDR3: CASSPTRAEQYF

size: NA
D: NA
V: TRBV9
J: TRBJ2-2
DNA: TGTGCCAGCAGCGCCCCCGGGGGTTTCACCGGGGAGCTGTTTTTT
CDR3: CASSAPGGFTGELFF

size: NA
D: NA
V: TRBV29-1
J: TRBJ2-1
DNA: TGCAGCGATGTATGGAGTAGCGGCTACAATGAGCAGTTCTTC
CDR3: CSDVWSSGYNEQFF

size: NA
D: TRBD2
V: TRBV27
J: TRBJ2-1
DNA: TGTGCCAGCAGTTTATCGATAATAGCGGGAGCCAATGAGCAGTTCTTC
CDR3: CASSLSIIAGANEQFF

size: NA
D: NA
V: TRBV10-3
J: TRBJ2-1
DNA: TGTGCCATCAGCGGACCGCCAACCCTAGCGCTGACCTACAATGAGCAGTTCTTC
CDR3: CAISGPPTLALTYNEQFF

size: NA
D: NA
V: TRBV28
J: TRBJ2-1
DNA: TGTGCCAGCAGTTTGGCGCGGGCCTACTCCTACAATGAGCAGTTCTTC
CDR3: CASSLARAYSYNEQFF

size: NA
D: NA
V: TRBV5-1
J: TRBJ2-3
DNA: TGCGCCAGCAGCTTGGGGGGGGCAGATACGCAGTATTTT
CDR3: CASSLGGADTQYF

size: NA
D: TRBD2
V: TRBV6-2/TRBV6-3
J: TRBJ2-5
DNA: TGTGCCAGCAGTACGCCTATAGCGGGAGCCTCAGAGACCCAGTACTTC
CDR3: CASSTPIAGASETQYF

size: NA
D: TRBD1
V: TRBV7-9
J: TRBJ2-3
DNA: TGTGCCAGCAGCCCCAGGACAGGGAGAAGCACAGATACGCAGTATTTT
CDR3: CASSPRTGRSTDTQYF

size: NA
D: NA
V: TRBV12-3/TRBV12-4
J: TRBJ2-1
DNA: TGTGCCAGCAGTTTGGTTAATGAGCAGTTCTTC
CDR3: CASSLVNEQFF

size: few
D: NA
V: TRBV15
J: TRBJ1-5
DNA: TGTGCCACCAGCAGAGATCCGCCCGGTGTTAGCAATCAGCCCCAGCATTTT
CDR3: CATSRDPPGVSNQPQHF

size: NA
D: TRBD1
V: TRBV7-2
J: TRBJ1-6
DNA: TGTGCCAGCAGCTTACGGACAGGGTCCTATAATTCACCCCTCCACTTT
CDR3: CASSLRTGSYNSPLHF

size: NA
D: NA
V: TRBV7-9
J: TRBJ1-4
DNA: TGTGCCAGCAGCGCCCAGGGAGCCGCAAATGAAAAACTGTTTTTT
CDR3: CASSAQGAANEKLFF

size: once
D: TRBD2
V: TRBV10-3
J: TRBJ2-3
DNA: TGTGCCATCAGGGATAGCGGGAGTGCAGATACGCAGTATTTT
CDR3: CAIRDSGSADTQYF